The clone carrying this T cell receptor beta chain was counted only a few times. The time point was: newly diagnosed GD, antithyroid drugs for less than 3 months. Isolated PBMC RNA provided the starting material for the TCR library. By American Thyroid Association guidelines, Graves' disease was diagnosed in the cohort. This entry belongs to a study of regulatory T cells in long-lasting Graves disease. Germline values: CDR1 DFQATT, CDR2 SNEGSKA (reference sequence). With 5 bases clipped from V and 6 bases from J, the junction kept 5 bases outside the gene matches. This CDR3 has 13 residues. Sequencing libraries for TCR beta were prepared with iRepertoire HTBI primers and Arm-PCR of CDR3 regions. MiXCR, applied by TCRdb to the multiplex PCR reads, yields one record per CDR3 protein. The sample yields roughly 510,000 distinct CDR3 sequences, about 16% seen once. This sample also appeared in a second study, on T cells in Graves' hyperthyroidism and ophthalmopathy. That work contributes: Hyperthyroidism of Graves' type that showed no ophthalmopathy progression within 18 months was stable. In the analysis, a 13 V-J model separated ophthalmopathy from stable hyperthyroidism. Model predictions of ophthalmopathy came a median approximately 6.2 months before onset.

This TCR was sampled from a man between 18 and 35 years old with Graves disease. The source material was peripheral blood mononuclear cells (PBMCs), sampled at new diagnosis, from a patient treated with antithyroid drugs. This chain uses TRBV20-1 with TRBJ2-1, with TRBD1 matching 9 bases. The CDR3: CSAPVTGGNEQFF. CDR3 nucleotide sequence: TGCAGTGCTCCCGTGACAGGGGGCAATGAGCAGTTCTTC.